This TCR beta chain is from a study of human T cells and chemical hapten exposure. Someone pulled total RNA out of unfractionated whole blood. The germline V gene encodes CDR1 MNHEY and CDR2 SMNVEV (reference sequence). V lost 5 bases and J 2 bases, leaving 10 bases between the germline ends. The CDR3 length is 14 residues. This clonotype was counted between two and nine times. Its cognate antigen is unknown. Study-wide results and caveats: Sensitization with DPC brought no change to TCRs above 1 in 1000 in frequency.

The library put unique molecular identifiers onto individual cDNA molecules. The authors' processing: Counts of TCRs in each sample centred on a median of 95,638 and extended from around 24,000 to 710,000. TCRdb re-called the reads with MiXCR, one entry per CDR3 protein. Here the V and J calls rest on TCRdb's processing, not on the authors' analysis. The sample holds around 120,000 distinct CDR3 sequences, over 7% seen once. The sequenced sample was whole blood. The sequence came from a human donor in good health. Some clones in this sample may be carry-over from other donors' samples. V gene TRBV27 combines with J gene TRBJ2-1, with D possibly TRBD1 on 6 matching bases. CDR3 amino acids: CASSPGQTYNEQFF. Written as DNA, the CDR3 is TGTGCCAGCAGTCCGGGACAAACCTACAATGAGCAGTTCTTC.